The sequence of this TCR beta chain was determined in a study of blood T cell repertoires in COVID-19. Study-level background: Sources were T cells, B-cell-depleted T cells, or PBMCs; the material itself was cDNA or gDNA.

The authors' processing: Reference gene primers were amplified, and this amplification served to estimate nucleated cell counts. Produced via immunoSEQ multiplex PCR; TCRdb's table is partial and in-frame only. V and J calls and clone size come straight from that table; D and trimming were deduced from the DNA. The sample consists of 100,000 or so clones, 75% to 95% of them appearing once. Germline lookup yields CDR1 SQVTM and CDR2 ANQGSEA. There are 18 residues in the CDR3. The trim removed 0 bases at V and 4 bases at J, leaving 12 bases unmatched. The sequenced sample was peripheral blood. The clonotype originates from a woman in her forties or fifties in a cohort sampled during active COVID-19. The gene calls are TRBV29-1 and TRBJ2-1, with 10 bases lining up with TRBD2. CDR3 sequence reads: CSVEEVSYSSGSYNEQFF. The CDR3 nucleotides are TGCAGCGTTGAAGAGGTTTCCTATTCTAGCGGGAGTTACAATGAGCAGTTCTTC.